This T cell receptor beta chain comes out of a study of blood T cell repertoires in COVID-19. Original processing notes: Estimates of nucleated cell counts were drawn from the amplification of reference gene primers. Data came from immunoSEQ multiplex PCR; TCRdb stores just in-frame clones and leaves some out. V, J and clone size were drawn from that table, and D and trimming were deduced from the DNA. The data contain some 290,000 clones, 90% of them singletons. In Seattle, patients joined the study during active infection and were tracked longitudinally. Sample: peripheral blood. The source of this sequence is a woman aged 40 to 55 with COVID-19, enrolled during active disease.

Here the CDR3 reads CASSQEKRYNEQFF. As DNA, the CDR3 is TGCGCCAGCAGCCAAGAGAAGCGCTACAATGAGCAGTTCTTC. The chain employs TRBV4-3 and TRBJ2-1; D gene uncertain. The length of the CDR3 is 14 residues. Deletions cut 0 bases from V and 3 bases from J, with 6 bases between. Per the germline V gene, CDR1 is LGHNA and CDR2 is YSLEER.